These 5 T cell receptor beta chains share one sample of origin, sequenced in a study of identical twins. In TCRdb, the 5' RACE reads were re-called with MiXCR into one record per CDR3 protein. The sample has approximately 680,000 distinct CDR3 sequences, around 7.5% seen once. The sample was also linked to a second study, of yellow fever vaccine responses in identical twins.

Sequencing was carried out using PBMCs. All receptors come from a young woman in good health.

This clonotype occurred many times. The chain combines TRBV15 with TRBJ2-3; D ambiguous. Germline CDR1 and CDR2: LNHNV and YYDKDF (reference sequence). This CDR3 spans 17 amino acids. V dropped 3 bases and J dropped 0 bases, with 16 bases sitting between them. The CDR3 loop reads CATSRVILVTSTDTQYF. The CDR3 DNA follows: TGTGCCACCAGCAGGGTAATACTCGTAACTAGCACAGATACGCAGTATTTT.

This clonotype was observed a handful of times. This sequence joins TRBV25-1 and TRBJ2-5; possibly TRBD1 for D (6 bases). The CDR3 has 14 amino acids. Germline loops: CDR1 MGHDK, CDR2 SYGVNS. V shed 7 bases and J shed 1 base, with 13 bases lying between them. In nucleotides, the CDR3 is TGTGCCAGCACTAACAGGGATTTCCAAGAGACCCAGTACTTC. Its protein product is CASTNRDFQETQYF.

The gene calls are TRBV6-1 and TRBJ2-1; D remains ambiguous. In germline, CDR1 is MNHNS, CDR2 SASEGT. The germline V and J ends were trimmed by 4 bases and 9 bases, with 19 bases remaining between them. The CDR3 consists of 15 residues. CDR3 DNA sequence: TGTGCCAGCAGTGGGGAAGGTGGGGTTCCCGGTGAGCAGTTCTTC. Translation gives CASSGEGGVPGEQFF.

This clonotype was seen at least ten times. This sequence joins TRBV2 and TRBJ1-2; D is unclear. The germline CDR1 and CDR2 sequences are SNHLY and FYNNEI. The CDR3 has 14 amino acids. Between the trimmed V and J ends, which lost 5 bases and 5 bases, there was a span of 15 bases. The CDR3 DNA reads TGTGCCAGCAGTAACCCCGGTGGAGGTTATGGCTACACCTTC. This gives the protein CASSNPGGGYGYTF.

With respect to this clonotype: This may be a read error: a much more frequent sequence differs by one nucleotide. The chain is built from TRBV25-1 and TRBJ2-5; 12 nucleotides line up with TRBD1. The CDR3 contains 16 residues. In germline, CDR1 is MGHDK, CDR2 SYGVNS. CDR3 nucleotides: TGTGCCAGCGGTGATCTCGGGACAGGGGGCAAAGAGACCCAGTACTTC. Its protein product is CASGDLGTGGKETQYF.